This T cell receptor beta chain was retrieved from a study of blood T cells in healthy people across ages. Findings of the study overall: With age, beta diversity per million T cells declined roughly linearly, significantly by 35 to 40.

Peripheral blood was drawn, around 9.5 milliliters per donor. Combining a sample-barcoded 5' primer with a J-beta primer mix, a second PCR ran for 7 to 11 cycles. Each of the samples gave a minimum of 3 million paired-end reads that contained CDR3. One entry per CDR3 protein results from TCRdb running MiXCR on the 5' RACE reads. This sample has 980,000 or so distinct CDR3 sequences, with around 48% found just once. To note about this clonotype: Its matching antigen is unknown.

The clonotype originates from a man aged 25 to 45 in good health. Sample: blood.

CDR3 amino acids: CASSMAGTGGFGLPYEQYF. CDR3 bases: TGTGCCAGCAGCATGGCCGGGACAGGGGGCTTCGGACTACCCTACGAGCAGTACTTC. The chain couples TRBV7-9 to TRBJ2-7; TRBD1 matches at 12 bases. J was trimmed by 2 bases and V by 5 bases; bases with no gene match: 16. The CDR3 totals 19 residues. The germline CDR1 and CDR2 sequences are SEHNR and FQNEAQ (reference sequence).